Detailed here is one T cell receptor beta chain. Its antigen is unknown. Method: immunoSEQ multiplex PCR; TCRdb's copy keeps in-frame clones and lacks some. The table lists tens of thousands of clones, about 87% of them singletons. The record originates from a study of OX40 agonist ivuxolimab in advanced cancers. Study-wide background: Past anti-PD-1, anti-PD-L1 or anti-CTLA-4 therapy was accepted, and roughly 40% had received some. Partial responses, seen in three patients, involved one hepatocellular carcinoma and two cutaneous melanomas. Study conclusions and caveats: Expanded clones were, on average, more numerous in CD8+ T cells than in CD4+.

Prior autoimmune disease or systemic immunosuppression barred patients. Trimming pared 5 bases from V and 2 bases from J, leaving 11 bases between. CDR1 and CDR2 from the germline V gene are SGHNT and YENEEA. CDR3 size: 14 residues. V and J are TRBV11-3 and TRBJ2-3, with TRBD2 as a possible D gene (5 bases). The clonotype was recovered from an adult with an advanced solid tumor such as melanoma, head and neck, liver or kidney cancer. The sample consisted of CD4+ or CD8+ T cells sorted from blood, taken in a trial of the OX40 agonist ivuxolimab. This chain's CDR3 is CASSRGLNTDTQYF. The CDR3 DNA reads as TGTGCCAGCAGCCGAGGGCTGAACACAGATACGCAGTATTTT.